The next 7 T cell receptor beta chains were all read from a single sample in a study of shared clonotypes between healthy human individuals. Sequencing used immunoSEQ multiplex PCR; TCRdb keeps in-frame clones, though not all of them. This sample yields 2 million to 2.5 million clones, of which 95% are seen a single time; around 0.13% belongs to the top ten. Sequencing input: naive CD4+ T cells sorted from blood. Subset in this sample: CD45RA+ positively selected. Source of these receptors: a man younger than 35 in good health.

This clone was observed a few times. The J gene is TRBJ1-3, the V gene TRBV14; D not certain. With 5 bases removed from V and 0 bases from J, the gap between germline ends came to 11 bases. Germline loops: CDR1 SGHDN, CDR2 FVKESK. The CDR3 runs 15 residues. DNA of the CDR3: TGTGCCAGCAGCGCCGGAGGGAACTCTGGAAACACCATATATTTT. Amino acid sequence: CASSAGGNSGNTIYF.

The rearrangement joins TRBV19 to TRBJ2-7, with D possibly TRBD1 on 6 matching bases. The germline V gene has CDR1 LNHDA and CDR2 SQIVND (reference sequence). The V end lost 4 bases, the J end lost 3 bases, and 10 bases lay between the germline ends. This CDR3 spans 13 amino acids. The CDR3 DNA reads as TGTGCCAGTAGTACGACAGGTTTCTACGAGCAGTACTTC. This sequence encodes CASSTTGFYEQYF.

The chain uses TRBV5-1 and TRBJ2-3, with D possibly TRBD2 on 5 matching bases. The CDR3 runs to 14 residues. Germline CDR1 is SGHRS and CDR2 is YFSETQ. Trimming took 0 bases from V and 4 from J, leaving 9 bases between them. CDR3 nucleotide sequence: TGCGCCAGCAGCTTGGACGGGGAAGCAGATACGCAGTATTTT. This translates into CASSLDGEADTQYF.

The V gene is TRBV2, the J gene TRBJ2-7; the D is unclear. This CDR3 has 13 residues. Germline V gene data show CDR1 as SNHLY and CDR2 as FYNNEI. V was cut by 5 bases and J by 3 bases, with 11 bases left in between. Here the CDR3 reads CASSLDGLYEQYF. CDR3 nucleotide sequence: TGTGCCAGCAGTCTGGACGGCCTCTACGAGCAGTACTTC.

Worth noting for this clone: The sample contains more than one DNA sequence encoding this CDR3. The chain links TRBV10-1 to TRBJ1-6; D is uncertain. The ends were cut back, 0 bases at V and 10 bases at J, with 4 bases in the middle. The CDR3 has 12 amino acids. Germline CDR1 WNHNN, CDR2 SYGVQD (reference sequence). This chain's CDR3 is CASSESGSPLHF. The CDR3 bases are TGCGCCAGCAGTGAGTCAGGGTCACCCCTCCACTTT.

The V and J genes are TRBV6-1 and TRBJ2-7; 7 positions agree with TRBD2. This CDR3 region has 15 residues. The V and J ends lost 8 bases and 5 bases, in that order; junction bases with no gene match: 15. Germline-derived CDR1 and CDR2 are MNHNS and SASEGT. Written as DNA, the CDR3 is TGTGCCAGCCGCCCCGTGGGGGGGAGACGGAACGAGCAGTACTTC. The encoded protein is CASRPVGGRRNEQYF.

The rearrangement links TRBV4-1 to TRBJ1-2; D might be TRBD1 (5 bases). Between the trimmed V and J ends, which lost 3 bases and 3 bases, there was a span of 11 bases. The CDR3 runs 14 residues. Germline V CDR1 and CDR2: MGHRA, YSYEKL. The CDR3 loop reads CASSQPGRDYGYTF. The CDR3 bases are TGCGCCAGCAGCCAGCCAGGGAGGGACTATGGCTACACCTTC.